A selection of T cell receptor beta chains follows, all from one sample in a study of cytomegalovirus exposure and HLA in healthy donors. The table came from immunoSEQ multiplex PCR; TCRdb's copy has only in-frame clones and leaves some out. The sample totals approximately 75,000 clones. Material for sequencing was PBMCs. The receptors were sampled from a boy under 18 in good health and CMV-seronegative. CDR3s include the opening cysteine and the closing phenylalanine or tryptophan. The order of the fields is J gene, V gene, D gene, CDR3 DNA, CDR3 protein. A D gene is named only where the DNA matches it firmly.

J gene: TRBJ2-3
V gene: TRBV21-1
D gene: -
CDR3 DNA: TGTGCCAGCAGCATCTACAGGGGGCTAACAGATACGCAGTATTTT
CDR3 protein: CASSIYRGLTDTQYF

J gene: TRBJ1-1
V gene: TRBV18
D gene: TRBD1
CDR3 DNA: TGTGCCAGCTCACGACAGGGGAGGAATACTGAAGCTTTCTTT
CDR3 protein: CASSRQGRNTEAFF

J gene: TRBJ2-1
V gene: TRBV11-2
D gene: TRBD2
CDR3 DNA: TGTGCCAGCAGCCCCAATTATGCGGGAGCATTAGTTGAGCAGTTCTTC
CDR3 protein: CASSPNYAGALVEQFF

J gene: TRBJ1-1
V gene: TRBV6-1
D gene: -
CDR3 DNA: TGTGCCAGCAGTGAAGCTGGGGGGTTCATCGACACTGAAGCTTTCTTT
CDR3 protein: CASSEAGGFIDTEAFF

J gene: TRBJ2-7
V gene: TRBV5-1
D gene: -
CDR3 DNA: TGCGCCAGCAGCTTGAGTCAGGGGCCGGGTGAGCAGTACTTC
CDR3 protein: CASSLSQGPGEQYF

J gene: TRBJ2-1
V gene: TRBV6-1
D gene: TRBD2
CDR3 DNA: TGTGCCAGCAGTGGGAGCGGGGGCTCCTACAATGAGCAGTTCTTC
CDR3 protein: CASSGSGGSYNEQFF

J gene: TRBJ1-5
V gene: TRBV2
D gene: TRBD1
CDR3 DNA: TGTGCCAGCAGTGGCCGGGACAGGCGAATTAATAGCAATCAGCCCCAGCATTTT
CDR3 protein: CASSGRDRRINSNQPQHF

J gene: TRBJ2-2
V gene: TRBV5-1
D gene: -
CDR3 DNA: TGCGCCAGCAGCTCCCAGTTACCCGGGGAGCTGTTTTTT
CDR3 protein: CASSSQLPGELFF

J gene: TRBJ1-5
V gene: TRBV6-5
D gene: -
CDR3 DNA: TGTGCCAGCAGGACAAATAGCAATCAGCCCCAGCATTTT
CDR3 protein: CASRTNSNQPQHF

J gene: TRBJ2-7
V gene: TRBV6-1
D gene: -
CDR3 DNA: TGTGCCAGCAGTGACACAAACCCGCGGGGAAACGGGCAGTACTTC
CDR3 protein: CASSDTNPRGNGQYF

J gene: TRBJ2-7
V gene: TRBV29-1
D gene: TRBD1
CDR3 DNA: TGCAGCGCCTTGCTACCCGGGACAGTGAGGTACGAGCAGTACTTC
CDR3 protein: CSALLPGTVRYEQYF

J gene: TRBJ1-1
V gene: TRBV4-3
D gene: -
CDR3 DNA: TGCGCCAGCAGCCAAGATTCCGGACAAGCTTTTGAAGCTTTCTTT
CDR3 protein: CASSQDSGQAFEAFF

J gene: TRBJ1-2
V gene: TRBV5-1
D gene: TRBD1
CDR3 DNA: TGCGCCAGCAGCTTGTTACCGGGACAGAAAAACTATGGCTACACCTTC
CDR3 protein: CASSLLPGQKNYGYTF

J gene: TRBJ2-7
V gene: TRBV28
D gene: TRBD1
CDR3 DNA: TGTGCCAGCAGTTTACGCCCGGGACAGGGAGGAGAATACGAGCAGTACTTC
CDR3 protein: CASSLRPGQGGEYEQYF

J gene: TRBJ1-2
V gene: TRBV5-4
D gene: -
CDR3 DNA: TGTGCCAGCAGCTTGGCGAACAGGCGCTATGGCTACACCTTC
CDR3 protein: CASSLANRRYGYTF

J gene: TRBJ2-3
V gene: TRBV10-1
D gene: -
CDR3 DNA: TGCGCCAGCAGTGACTTCGGAGTGGATCGCTCAGATACGCAGTATTTT
CDR3 protein: CASSDFGVDRSDTQYF

J gene: TRBJ2-2
V gene: TRBV4-3
D gene: TRBD2
CDR3 DNA: TGCGCCAGCAGCCAAGATAGCGCGGGAGGGCCTAACACCGGGGAGCTGTTTTTT
CDR3 protein: CASSQDSAGGPNTGELFF

J gene: TRBJ2-2
V gene: TRBV15
D gene: TRBD2
CDR3 DNA: TGTGCCACCAGCTGGACACTAGCGGGAGGGGGTCCCGGGGAGCTGTTTTTT
CDR3 protein: CATSWTLAGGGPGELFF

J gene: TRBJ1-1
V gene: TRBV6-6
D gene: -
CDR3 DNA: TGTGCCAGCAGCTCACGGGAGAACACTGAAGCTTTCTTT
CDR3 protein: CASSSRENTEAFF

J gene: TRBJ2-7
V gene: TRBV5-1
D gene: -
CDR3 DNA: TGCGCCAGCAGCTTGGATGCCAGGGGTTACGAGCAGTACTTC
CDR3 protein: CASSLDARGYEQYF

J gene: TRBJ2-1
V gene: TRBV25-1
D gene: -
CDR3 DNA: TGTGCCAGCAGTGACTATTATGAGCAGTTCTTC
CDR3 protein: CASSDYYEQFF

J gene: TRBJ1-1
V gene: TRBV6-1
D gene: -
CDR3 DNA: TGTGCCAGCATTAAAACGGAGGGCGGAAAAGCTTTCTTT
CDR3 protein: CASIKTEGGKAFF

J gene: TRBJ2-3
V gene: TRBV7-3
D gene: TRBD2
CDR3 DNA: TGTGCCAGCAGCCCCCTGGGGGGGAAGAGCACAGATACGCAGTATTTT
CDR3 protein: CASSPLGGKSTDTQYF

J gene: TRBJ1-1
V gene: TRBV5-1
D gene: -
CDR3 DNA: TGCGCCAGCAGCCCCGCCGGACGGACTGACACTGAAGCTTTCTTT
CDR3 protein: CASSPAGRTDTEAFF

J gene: TRBJ1-4
V gene: TRBV4-1
D gene: TRBD1
CDR3 DNA: TGCGCCAGCAGCCTTTACGGGACAGGAGGAGAAAAACTGTTTTTT
CDR3 protein: CASSLYGTGGEKLFF

J gene: TRBJ2-7
V gene: TRBV6-1
D gene: TRBD2
CDR3 DNA: TGTGCCAGCAGTGAGGCGGGACTAGCGGGGTCCTACGAGCAGTACTTC
CDR3 protein: CASSEAGLAGSYEQYF

J gene: TRBJ2-3
V gene: TRBV7-9
D gene: TRBD1
CDR3 DNA: TGTGCCAGCAGCCCTGGGACAGGGGGAAGCACAGATACGCAGTATTTT
CDR3 protein: CASSPGTGGSTDTQYF

J gene: TRBJ1-3
V gene: TRBV5-1
D gene: TRBD1
CDR3 DNA: TGCGCCAGCAGCTACGGACAGGGGGCTTCAGGAAACACCATATATTTT
CDR3 protein: CASSYGQGASGNTIYF

J gene: TRBJ1-4
V gene: TRBV7-9
D gene: TRBD1
CDR3 DNA: TGTGCCAGCAGCCCGACCGGGACAGTGGGTGAAAAACTGTTTTTT
CDR3 protein: CASSPTGTVGEKLFF

J gene: TRBJ2-7
V gene: TRBV6-6
D gene: -
CDR3 DNA: TGTGCCAGCAGTTACCAGTCCGTCAACGAGCAGTACTTC
CDR3 protein: CASSYQSVNEQYF

J gene: TRBJ2-1
V gene: TRBV29-1
D gene: TRBD2
CDR3 DNA: TGCAGCGTCGGACTAAGCGGGAGGTCGAGCTCCGACAATGAGCAGTTCTTC
CDR3 protein: CSVGLSGRSSSDNEQFF

J gene: TRBJ1-2
V gene: TRBV28
D gene: TRBD1
CDR3 DNA: TGTGCCAGCAGTTTCAGTCCCGGGACAGGGAACTCCTACACCTTC
CDR3 protein: CASSFSPGTGNSYTF

J gene: TRBJ1-1
V gene: TRBV19
D gene: TRBD1
CDR3 DNA: TGTGCCAGTAGTAAACGGCGGGACAGGGGGCCGAGTGAAGCTTTCTTT
CDR3 protein: CASSKRRDRGPSEAFF

J gene: TRBJ1-1
V gene: TRBV10-3
D gene: TRBD1
CDR3 DNA: TGTGCCATCCGAGAATCGGGACAGCGGGTGATTAACACTGAAGCTTTCTTT
CDR3 protein: CAIRESGQRVINTEAFF

J gene: TRBJ2-7
V gene: TRBV5-1
D gene: TRBD1
CDR3 DNA: TGCGCCAGCAGCTCCGGGACAGGGTCGTACGAGCAGTACTTC
CDR3 protein: CASSSGTGSYEQYF

J gene: TRBJ1-2
V gene: TRBV18
D gene: TRBD1
CDR3 DNA: TGTGCCAGCTCAAGGGACAGGGCTGGCTACACCTTC
CDR3 protein: CASSRDRAGYTF

J gene: TRBJ2-2
V gene: TRBV6-4
D gene: TRBD1
CDR3 DNA: TGTGCCAGCAGTGACGAGCCAGGGGGCACCGGGGAGCTGTTTTTT
CDR3 protein: CASSDEPGGTGELFF

J gene: TRBJ1-1
V gene: TRBV9
D gene: -
CDR3 DNA: TGTGCCAGCAGCGTAGGAACAGCGAACACTGAAGCTTTCTTT
CDR3 protein: CASSVGTANTEAFF

J gene: TRBJ1-1
V gene: TRBV9
D gene: -
CDR3 DNA: TGTGCCAGCAGCGTAGGAGGAGAAGCCACTGAAGCTTTCTTT
CDR3 protein: CASSVGGEATEAFF

J gene: TRBJ2-7
V gene: TRBV14
D gene: TRBD2
CDR3 DNA: TGTGCCAGCAGCCAAGAGATGCGTATGGGGCTAGCGGGAGGAGGCCGAGGCGAGCAGTACTTC
CDR3 protein: CASSQEMRMGLAGGGRGEQYF

J gene: TRBJ2-3
V gene: TRBV6-1
D gene: TRBD2
CDR3 DNA: TGTGCCAGCAGTGAAGTAACGGGGGGGCAGAAAGATACGCAGTATTTT
CDR3 protein: CASSEVTGGQKDTQYF

J gene: TRBJ1-1
V gene: TRBV4-1
D gene: TRBD1
CDR3 DNA: TGCGCCAGCAGCCAAGGGGACAGGGGGCCGAACACTGAAGCTTTCTTT
CDR3 protein: CASSQGDRGPNTEAFF

J gene: TRBJ2-1
V gene: TRBV9
D gene: -
CDR3 DNA: TGTGCCAGCAGCGTAGGCCCGGGACTTCGTTTGAATGAGCAGTTCTTC
CDR3 protein: CASSVGPGLRLNEQFF

J gene: TRBJ1-2
V gene: TRBV29-1
D gene: -
CDR3 DNA: TGCAGCGTTGAAGGGCAGTTTTATGGCTACACCTTC
CDR3 protein: CSVEGQFYGYTF

J gene: TRBJ1-2
V gene: TRBV4-1
D gene: -
CDR3 DNA: TGCGCCAGCAGCCAAGGATCTTCAGGTCCGTCGAACTATGGCTACACCTTC
CDR3 protein: CASSQGSSGPSNYGYTF

J gene: TRBJ2-7
V gene: TRBV7-9
D gene: TRBD1
CDR3 DNA: TGTGCCAGCAGCTTCGGACAGGGATCCTACGAGCAGTACTTC
CDR3 protein: CASSFGQGSYEQYF

J gene: TRBJ1-5
V gene: TRBV19
D gene: TRBD1
CDR3 DNA: TGTGCCAGTAGTATAGGGGACAGGGCGGACCAGCCCCAGCATTTT
CDR3 protein: CASSIGDRADQPQHF

J gene: TRBJ1-5
V gene: TRBV4-2
D gene: TRBD1
CDR3 DNA: TGTGCCAGCAGCCATCAAGGGGGGACAGGGTATAACCAGCCCCAGCATTTT
CDR3 protein: CASSHQGGTGYNQPQHF

J gene: TRBJ2-7
V gene: TRBV18
D gene: -
CDR3 DNA: TGTGCCAGCTCCACCCGGGATTCCTACGAGCAGTACTTC
CDR3 protein: CASSTRDSYEQYF

J gene: TRBJ1-1
V gene: TRBV18
D gene: TRBD1
CDR3 DNA: TGTGCCAGCTCACCAAAAGGACAGGCCTTGAACACTGAAGCTTTCTTT
CDR3 protein: CASSPKGQALNTEAFF

J gene: TRBJ2-3
V gene: TRBV20-1
D gene: -
CDR3 DNA: TGCAGTGCTTGGGCCGATACGCAGTATTTT
CDR3 protein: CSAWADTQYF

J gene: TRBJ2-3
V gene: TRBV5-1
D gene: TRBD1
CDR3 DNA: TGCGCCAGCAGCTCCGGGACAGGGATCACAGATACGCAGTATTTT
CDR3 protein: CASSSGTGITDTQYF

J gene: TRBJ2-7
V gene: TRBV19
D gene: -
CDR3 DNA: TGTGCCAGTAGTGCTCAGACGGGACTCTACGAGCAGTACTTC
CDR3 protein: CASSAQTGLYEQYF